The 16 T cell receptor beta chains below all came from one sample that was sequenced in a study of blood T cell repertoires in COVID-19. The table came from immunoSEQ multiplex PCR; TCRdb's copy has only in-frame clones and leaves some out. The sample yields tens of thousands of clones, 90% seen once. Sequencing was carried out using peripheral blood. The receptors originated from a human donor in a cohort sampled during active COVID-19.

There are a few counts of this clone. V usage is TRBV20-1 and J usage is TRBJ1-2; D not resolved. The CDR3 runs 8 residues. CDR1 and CDR2 (germline): DFQATT, SNEGSKA (reference sequence). V was shortened by 1 base and J by 13 bases, with 4 bases between the two germline ends. The CDR3 DNA reads as TGCAGTGCTAGAGGGGCCACCTTC. Translation: CSARGATF.

This clone has a single count. This rearrangement joins TRBV6-5 to TRBJ1-2; 8 nucleotides line up with TRBD1. CDR3 size: 14 residues. With V trimmed by 2 bases and J by 4 bases, 3 bases remained unmatched. Per the germline V gene, CDR1 is MNHEY and CDR2 is SVGAGI. CDR3 loop: CASSYRDRFYGYTF. DNA of the CDR3: TGTGCCAGCAGTTACCGGGACAGGTTCTATGGCTACACCTTC.

This clone was counted a single time. The V and J genes are TRBV7-2 and TRBJ2-3; the D gene is possibly TRBD2 (6 bases). The CDR3 consists of 16 residues. CDR1 and CDR2 (germline): SGHTA, FQGNSA. Trimming took 5 bases from V and 3 from J, leaving 18 bases between them. The CDR3 sequence: CASSPVGGVGTDTQYF. CDR3 nucleotides: TGTGCCAGCAGCCCCGTGGGGGGAGTGGGGACAGATACGCAGTATTTT. The full variable domain, its missing parts supplied by reference TRBV7-2 and TRBJ2-3, is GAGVSQSPSNKVTEKGKDVELRCDPISGHTALYWYRQSLGQGLEFLIYFQGNSAPDKSGLPSDRFSAERTGGSVSTLTIQRTQQEDSAVYLCASSPVGGVGTDTQYFGPGTRLTVL.

This CDR3 reads CASSLGGASYNEQFF. The CDR3 DNA is TGCGCCAGCAGCTTAGGGGGCGCGTCCTACAATGAGCAGTTCTTC. The chain carries TRBV5-1 and TRBJ2-1; TRBD1 matches 7 bases. In germline, CDR1 is SGHRS, CDR2 YFSETQ. The CDR3 runs 15 residues. V lost 2 bases, J lost 1 base, and 3 bases stayed unmatched.

The chain recombines TRBV18 with TRBJ2-5; perhaps TRBD1 as D (5 bases). Trimming shortened V by 0 bases and J by 2 bases, and 10 bases separated the two germline ends. The CDR3 length is 15 residues. CDR1 and CDR2 (germline): KGHSH, LQKENI. CDR3 residues: CASSPPQGRQETQYF. The CDR3 DNA follows: TGTGCCAGCTCACCACCGCAGGGTAGGCAAGAGACCCAGTACTTC.

This clone was observed a single time. The chain's CDR3 is CASSSDRGVAYEQYF. The DNA for the CDR3 is TGTGCCAGCAGCTCCGACCGGGGAGTGGCTTACGAGCAGTACTTC. This chain connects TRBV11-2 to TRBJ2-7; a weak D match, TRBD2 (5 bases). Germline lookup yields CDR1 SGHAT and CDR2 FQNNGV. Trimming left V 4 bases short and J 4 bases short, with 17 bases between. CDR3 length equals 15 residues.

The gene calls are TRBV7-2 and TRBJ2-1; D call uncertain. CDR1 is SGHTA and CDR2 is FQGNSA in the germline V gene. The CDR3 totals 12 residues. V lost 7 bases, J lost 0 bases, and 4 bases lay in between. The CDR3 loop is CASTYSYNEQFF. The CDR3 coding sequence is TGTGCCAGCACTTACTCCTACAATGAGCAGTTCTTC. The complete variable domain, with remaining parts taken from reference TRBV7-2 and TRBJ2-1, reads GAGVSQSPSNKVTEKGKDVELRCDPISGHTALYWYRQSLGQGLEFLIYFQGNSAPDKSGLPSDRFSAERTGGSVSTLTIQRTQQEDSAVYLCASTYSYNEQFFGPGTRLTVL.

This chain joins TRBV11-2 and TRBJ2-2, with 10 positions matching TRBD1. The ends lost 6 bases at V and 5 bases at J; junction bases unmatched: 6. This CDR3 contains 15 residues. Per the germline V gene, CDR1 is SGHAT and CDR2 is FQNNGV. The CDR3 region is CASSRGQGLTGELFF. CDR3 bases: TGTGCCAGCAGTAGGGGACAGGGGTTGACCGGGGAGCTGTTTTTT.

This chain uses TRBV14 with TRBJ1-2; TRBD1 matches 9 bases. Germline CDR1 SGHDN, CDR2 FVKESK. CDR3 length: 16 amino acids. V dropped 4 bases and J dropped 3; count of bases not matched to a gene: 9. The CDR3 here is CASSPGDRARDYGYTF. For the CDR3, the DNA is TGTGCCAGCAGCCCGGGGGACAGGGCCAGGGACTATGGCTACACCTTC.

The chain couples TRBV4-3 to TRBJ2-7; 9 bases align to TRBD2. Germline CDR1 and CDR2: LGHNA and YSLEER. With 1 base clipped from V and 3 bases from J, the junction kept 4 bases outside the gene matches. CDR3 length: 15 residues. CDR3 amino acids: CASSQALSGSYEQYF. The CDR3 DNA follows: TGCGCCAGCAGCCAAGCTCTTAGCGGGAGCTACGAGCAGTACTTC.

The rearrangement uses TRBV5-8 and TRBJ1-5; TRBD1 aligns across 8 bases. Unmatched junction bases numbered 4, after V lost 0 bases and J lost 2 bases. The CDR3 loop spans 16 amino acids. In germline, CDR1 is SGHTS, CDR2 YDEGEE. The CDR3 nucleotides are TGTGCCAGCAGCTTGGGAACAGGGGGTCGCAATCAGCCCCAGCATTTT. It translates to CASSLGTGGRNQPQHF.

The genes are TRBV18 and TRBJ1-3; D gene uncertain. From germline, CDR1 is KGHSH and CDR2 LQKENI. CDR3 length: 17 amino acids. Trimming pared 5 bases from V and 0 bases from J, leaving 17 bases between. The CDR3 protein is CASSENSQFSSGNTIYF. DNA of the CDR3: TGTGCCAGCTCAGAAAATTCACAGTTCTCCTCTGGAAACACCATATATTTT. Variable domain in full (rest from reference TRBV18 and TRBJ1-3): NAGVMQNPRHLVRRRGQEARLRCSPMKGHSHVYWYRQLPEEGLKFMVYLQKENIIDESGMPKERFSAEFPKEGPSILRIQQVVRGDSAAYFCASSENSQFSSGNTIYFGEGSWLTVV.

A word on this clone: At one of its ends the junction is not consistent with the germline gene, which may arise from a read error. The CDR3 sequence is CTSSQPGTGNEQYF. The CDR3 DNA reads as TGCACCAGCAGCCAGCCCGGGACAGGGAACGAGCAGTACTTC. The V call is TRBV4-1, the J call TRBJ2-7; TRBD1 agrees at 9 bases. Germline-derived CDR1 and CDR2 are MGHRA and YSYEKL. The CDR3 sequence is 14 residues long.

CDR3 sequence reads: CASSQVAGVTTGELFF. The CDR3 nucleotides read TGTGCCAGCAGCCAAGTGGCGGGAGTGACCACCGGGGAGCTGTTTTTT. The V and J genes are TRBV3-1 (or the pseudogene TRBV3-2) and TRBJ2-2, with 7 positions matching TRBD2. Germline V gives CDR1 LGHDT, CDR2 YNNKEL (reference sequence). V lost 1 base and J lost 4; bases outside the gene matches: 6. CDR3 size: 16 residues.

J is TRBJ2-7 and V is TRBV2, with 10 bases matching TRBD1. Germline V gene sequence: CDR1 SNHLY, CDR2 FYNNEI. The junction had 7 bases not matched to a gene; V was cut back by 6 bases and J by 5 bases. The CDR3 totals 14 residues. The CDR3 sequence is CASRAGTGVHEQYF. The CDR3 nucleotides read TGTGCCAGCAGAGCCGGGACAGGGGTACACGAGCAGTACTTC. The entire variable domain, with the rest obtained from reference TRBV2 and TRBJ2-7, is as follows: EPEVTQTPSHQVTQMGQEVILRCVPISNHLYFYWYRQILGQKVEFLVSFYNNEISEKSEIFDDQFSVERPDGSNFTLKIRSTKLEDSAMYFCASRAGTGVHEQYFGPGTRLTVT.

The J gene is TRBJ2-7, the V gene TRBV20-1; TRBD2 aligns across 7 bases. Germline V gives CDR1 DFQATT, CDR2 SNEGSKA (reference sequence). CDR3 size: 14 residues. V lost 5 bases and J lost 3; bases outside the gene matches: 10. CDR3 loop: CSAGGRESNYEQYF. DNA of the CDR3: TGCAGTGCTGGTGGGCGGGAGTCTAACTACGAGCAGTACTTC.